The 10 T cell receptor beta chains presented below share a single source sample, sequenced in a study of cytomegalovirus exposure and HLA in healthy donors. Both 60 Vbeta primers and 13 Jbeta primers went into the PCR. Assay used: immunoSEQ multiplex PCR; TCRdb lists only in-frame clones, some missing. Among 180,000 or so clones listed, roughly 85% were seen once. The sample consisted of PBMCs. These receptors were taken from a man over 45 in good health and CMV-seropositive.

This clone was counted a few times. The rearrangement links TRBV10-3 to TRBJ2-1, with a tentative D call TRBD1 (6 bases). V lost 5 bases to trimming and J lost 7 bases, with 12 bases between them. This CDR3 has 13 amino acids. CDR1 and CDR2 from the germline V gene are ENHRY and SYGVKD. CDR3 protein: CAISPGTTNEQFF. The CDR3 DNA sequence: TGTGCCATCAGTCCCGGGACAACGAATGAGCAGTTCTTC.

V is TRBV10-3 and J is TRBJ2-7, with TRBD1 matching over 9 bases. The CDR3 covers 14 residues. V lost 6 bases and J lost 4; bases outside the gene matches: 7. Germline V gene lookup returns CDR1 ENHRY and CDR2 SYGVKD. The CDR3 region is CAIRGLGQGYEQYF. The CDR3 DNA sequence: TGTGCCATCAGGGGGCTTGGACAGGGGTACGAGCAGTACTTC.

The chain is built from TRBV5-4 and TRBJ2-1, with 8 bases aligning to TRBD1. The CDR3 totals 18 residues. Looked up from germline, CDR1 is SGHNT and CDR2 is YYREEE (reference sequence). The V gene end was trimmed by 3 bases and the J gene end by 7 bases; junction bases not matched to a gene: 18. The CDR3 reads CASSWGAGTGGSGNEQFF. DNA for the CDR3: TGTGCCAGCAGCTGGGGGGCCGGGACAGGTGGTTCTGGGAATGAGCAGTTCTTC.

V and J are TRBV5-1 and TRBJ2-3, with D possibly TRBD2 on 5 matching bases. Between the trimmed V and J ends, which lost 5 bases and 0 bases, there was a span of 10 bases. Per germline, CDR1 SGHRS and CDR2 YFSETQ. This CDR3 has 14 amino acids. CDR3 in DNA: TGCGCCAGCAGGGGCGCGGGTAGCACAGATACGCAGTATTTT. Amino acids: CASRGAGSTDTQYF.

This chain links TRBV5-1 with TRBJ1-6; D uncertain. The V end was cut by 1 base, the J end by 3 bases, with 11 bases between. This CDR3 comprises 16 residues. The germline CDR1 and CDR2 sequences are SGHRS and YFSETQ. The CDR3 bases are TGCGCCAGCAGCTTGACGGGATATGGCTATAATTCACCCCTCCACTTT. Translated: CASSLTGYGYNSPLHF.

The chain uses TRBV5-4 and TRBJ2-7, with D possibly TRBD2 on 6 matching bases. CDR1 SGHNT and CDR2 YYREEE come from the germline V gene (reference sequence). The CDR3 runs to 15 residues. V was clipped by 4 bases and J by 5 bases, with 19 bases between them. CDR3 bases: TGTGCCAGCAGCGATGGGACTCTCCCAGGCGACGAGCAGTACTTC. Encoded protein: CASSDGTLPGDEQYF.

This chain connects TRBV7-2 to TRBJ2-1; perhaps TRBD1 as D (6 bases). Trimming shortened V by 4 bases and J by 0 bases, and 19 bases separated the two germline ends. CDR1 and CDR2 from the germline V gene are SGHTA and FQGNSA. The CDR3 runs 18 residues. CDR3 sequence reads: CASSSSNRDSFSYNEQFF. Here the CDR3 DNA reads TGTGCCAGCAGCTCGAGTAACAGGGATTCCTTCTCCTACAATGAGCAGTTCTTC.

This clone was seen only a few times. This sequence joins TRBV7-8 and TRBJ1-3; 8 bases are a match to TRBD1. The length of the CDR3 is 16 residues. The germline V gene has CDR1 SGHVS and CDR2 FQNEAQ. The trim removed 5 bases at V and 4 bases at J, leaving 10 bases unmatched. The CDR3: CASSLRRQGSGNTIYF. The CDR3 nucleotides are TGTGCCAGCAGCCTCAGGCGACAGGGGTCCGGAAACACCATATATTTT. The full variable domain, with the rest looked up from reference TRBV7-8 and TRBJ1-3, is GAGVSQSPRYKVAKRGQDVALRCDPISGHVSLFWYQQALGQGPEFLTYFQNEAQLDKSGLPSDRFFAERPEGSVSTLKIQRTQQEDSAVYLCASSLRRQGSGNTIYFGEGSWLTVV.

Only a few counts were recorded for this clone. The V call is TRBV19, the J call TRBJ2-1, with 9 bases matching TRBD2. The CDR3 totals 15 residues. In germline, CDR1 is LNHDA, CDR2 SQIVND (reference sequence). With 8 bases clipped from V and 7 bases from J, the junction kept 12 bases outside the gene matches. The CDR3 is CASQYQAGGHNEQFF. The CDR3 region has the DNA TGTGCCAGTCAGTATCAAGCGGGGGGCCATAATGAGCAGTTCTTC.

The CDR3 coding sequence is TGTGCCAGCAGCCCTCAGTCGCGGGGGCGGCTAAACATTCAGTACTTC. Translation gives CASSPQSRGRLNIQYF. J is TRBJ2-4 and V is TRBV7-2, with a tentative D call TRBD2 (7 bases). Looked up from germline, CDR1 is SGHTA and CDR2 is FQGNSA. This CDR3 has 16 amino acids. V dropped 5 bases and J dropped 6 bases, with 20 bases sitting between them.